The 17 T cell receptor beta chains below all came from one sample that was sequenced in a study of blood T cell repertoires in COVID-19. Measured with immunoSEQ multiplex PCR; TCRdb has only the in-frame clones, and not every one. This table has roughly 300,000 clones, under 90% appearing once. Sequenced: peripheral blood. The source is a woman between 55 and 75 years old with active or convalescent COVID-19.

The V gene is TRBV19, the J gene TRBJ1-1; the match to TRBD1 covers 10 bases. Losses at the gene ends were 9 bases for V and 3 bases for J; bases not matched to a gene: 7. The germline gives CDR1 LNHDA, CDR2 SQIVND (reference sequence). The CDR3 length is 14 residues. CDR3 residues: CASKTGGGYTEAFF. CDR3 in DNA: TGTGCCAGCAAGACAGGGGGCGGGTACACTGAAGCTTTCTTT.

The V call is TRBV5-1, the J call TRBJ2-7, with 7 bases fitting TRBD1. The length of the CDR3 is 14 residues. V shed 3 bases, J shed 4 bases, and the junction held 7 bases outside the gene matches. The germline V gene encodes CDR1 SGHRS and CDR2 YFSETQ. Here the CDR3 DNA reads TGCGCCAGCAGCTCCGACAGGGTAGGGTACGAGCAGTACTTC. Amino acids: CASSSDRVGYEQYF.

The chain carries TRBV3-1 (or the pseudogene TRBV3-2) and TRBJ2-2; 8 nucleotides line up with TRBD1. J gave up 5 bases and V 4 bases, and 6 bases lay outside the gene matches. Germline assignment: CDR1 LGHDT and CDR2 YNNKEL (reference sequence). The CDR3 covers 15 residues. The CDR3 DNA reads as TGTGCCAGCAGCCGAGGACAGGGATGGACCGGGGAGCTGTTTTTT. Amino acid sequence: CASSRGQGWTGELFF.

The chain carries TRBV9 and TRBJ2-1; TRBD2 agrees at 8 bases. CDR3 length: 13 amino acids. V was pared by 2 bases and J by 6 bases, with 1 base of the junction left unmatched. Germline V gene lookup returns CDR1 SGDLS and CDR2 YYNGEE. The CDR3 loop reads CASSVSGVNEQFF. The CDR3 DNA follows: TGTGCCAGCAGCGTTAGCGGGGTCAATGAGCAGTTCTTC.

CDR3 DNA sequence: TGCAGCGTTGGGACCAGGGGTAGCTACACCTTC. This sequence encodes CSVGTRGSYTF. J is TRBJ1-2 and V is TRBV29-1; TRBD1 is a possible D gene (6 bases). Per the germline V gene, CDR1 is SQVTM and CDR2 is ANQGSEA. Trimming shortened V by 4 bases and J by 9 bases, and 12 bases separated the two germline ends. The CDR3 totals 11 residues.

J is TRBJ1-1 and V is TRBV14; tentative D call: TRBD1 (5 bases). The germline gives CDR1 SGHDN, CDR2 FVKESK. Trimming took off 0 bases at V and 1 base at J, with 9 bases between the two ends. The CDR3 runs to 15 residues. The chain's CDR3 is CASSQDVRANTEAFF. For the CDR3, the DNA is TGTGCCAGCAGCCAAGATGTCAGGGCGAACACTGAAGCTTTCTTT. Full variable domain (outside the CDR3, taken from reference TRBV14 and TRBJ1-1): EAGVTQFPSHSVIEKGQTVTLRCDPISGHDNLYWYRRVMGKEIKFLLHFVKESKQDESGMPNNRFLAERTGGTYSTLKVQPAELEDSGVYFCASSQDVRANTEAFFGQGTRLTVV.

The CDR3 region is CASSLSHPRGRGETQYF. The CDR3 DNA reads TGTGCCAGCAGCCTATCCCATCCCAGGGGGCGCGGGGAGACCCAGTACTTC. This chain uses TRBV3-1 (or the pseudogene TRBV3-2) with TRBJ2-5; TRBD1 agrees at 8 bases. The CDR3 covers 17 residues. Trimming cost V 4 bases and J 5 bases; bases outside gene matches: 15. Looked up from germline, CDR1 is LGHDT and CDR2 is YNNKEL (reference sequence).

CDR3 amino acids: CASSIRRGSNQPQHF. DNA of the CDR3: TGTGCCAGTAGTATTCGCAGAGGTAGCAATCAGCCCCAGCATTTT. V usage is TRBV19 and J usage is TRBJ1-5; D not certain. The germline V gene encodes CDR1 LNHDA and CDR2 SQIVND (reference sequence). The V gene lost 3 bases and the J gene lost 0 bases, with 9 bases spanning the gap. CDR3 length: 15 residues.

This clone was recorded only once. The chain combines TRBV21-1 with TRBJ2-2; the D call TRBD1 from the table was never checked on the DNA. TRBV21-1 is marked as a pseudogene. The CDR3 loop spans 16 amino acids. CDR3 sequence (DNA): TGTGCCAGCAGCAAAGACCGCAGGTCGAACACCGGGGAGCTGTTTTTT. Its protein is CASSKDRRSNTGELFF.

V and J are TRBV5-1 and TRBJ2-3, with 10 bases that match TRBD2. V trimming: 5 bases; J trimming: 4 bases; junction bases outside the gene matches: 10. Germline CDR1 is SGHRS and CDR2 is YFSETQ. The CDR3 totals 16 residues. CDR3 nucleotide sequence: TGCGCCAGCAGGTCCGGACTAGCGGACTTGTCAGATACGCAGTATTTT. Protein product: CASRSGLADLSDTQYF.

This sequence joins TRBV6-5 and TRBJ1-2; 8 positions match TRBD1. Unmatched junction bases numbered 15, after V lost 7 bases and J lost 8 bases. This CDR3 has 15 amino acids. Germline assignment: CDR1 MNHEY and CDR2 SVGAGI. The CDR3 protein is CASTRSPRGPGGYTF. In DNA, the CDR3 is TGTGCCAGCACTCGGAGCCCCAGGGGGCCCGGCGGCTACACCTTC.

J is TRBJ2-5 and V is TRBV4-2, with D maybe TRBD1 (5 bases). The CDR3 has 15 residues. Germline-derived CDR1 and CDR2 are LGHNA and YNFKEQ. V was cut by 0 bases and J by 2 bases, with 10 bases left in between. The CDR3 loop is CASSQDLGQQETQYF. In DNA form, the CDR3 reads TGTGCCAGCAGCCAAGATCTGGGGCAACAAGAGACCCAGTACTTC.

CDR3 sequence reads: CASSYRRLAGETQYF. In nucleotides, the CDR3 is TGTGCCAGCAGTTACAGGAGACTAGCTGGGGAGACCCAGTACTTC. V gene TRBV6-5 combines with J gene TRBJ2-5; the match to TRBD2 covers 7 bases. CDR3 length: 15 amino acids. Unmatched junction bases numbered 8, after V lost 2 bases and J lost 5 bases. Germline V gene lookup returns CDR1 MNHEY and CDR2 SVGAGI.

At least ten counts were recorded for this clone. V gene TRBV21-1 combines with J gene TRBJ2-7; TRBD2 is the table's D call, not checked against the DNA. TRBV21-1 is classified as a pseudogene. The CDR3 runs to 14 residues. CDR3 protein: CASSKRGSSYEQYF. CDR3 nucleotide sequence: TGTGCCAGCAGCAAAAGAGGCAGCTCCTACGAGCAGTACTTC.

The V and J genes are TRBV19 and TRBJ2-2, with 11 bases matching TRBD1. Trimming took 8 bases from V and 4 from J; bases not matched to a gene: 3. Per the germline V gene, CDR1 is LNHDA and CDR2 is SQIVND (reference sequence). The CDR3 runs to 14 residues. The CDR3 DNA follows: TGTGCCAGTCGTGGGACAGGGGGCACCGGGGAGCTGTTTTTT. This gives the protein CASRGTGGTGELFF.

This rearrangement joins TRBV4-2 to TRBJ2-3, with TRBD2 matching over 7 bases. CDR1 LGHNA and CDR2 YNFKEQ come from the germline V gene. CDR3 size: 18 residues. V lost 7 bases, J lost 3 bases, and 19 bases stayed unmatched. The CDR3 here is CASNQPTLGGGSTDTQYF. As DNA, the CDR3 is TGTGCCAGCAACCAGCCTACCCTTGGCGGGGGATCTACAGATACGCAGTATTTT.

The chain employs TRBV6-6 and TRBJ1-2, with TRBD1 matching over 8 bases. The CDR3 consists of 14 residues. Germline CDR1 is MNHNY and CDR2 is SVGAGI (reference sequence). V shed 5 bases and J 4 bases; nucleotides not matched to a gene: 6. The CDR3 nucleotides read TGTGCCAGCAGTCCAAGCGACAGGGGCTATGGCTACACCTTC. Residues: CASSPSDRGYGYTF.